These 24 T cell receptor beta chains were sequenced from one sample in a study of blood T cells in healthy people across ages. Next came a second PCR, run for roughly 6 to 11 cycles, which used a sample-barcoded 5' primer along with a J-beta primer mix. TCRdb fed the 5' RACE reads into MiXCR, producing one record per CDR3 protein. The sample yields approximately 880,000 distinct CDR3 sequences, roughly 48% seen once. Sequencing was performed on blood. These receptors were taken from a man younger than 40 in good health.

The V call is TRBV4-2, the J call TRBJ1-4, with D tentatively TRBD1 (5 bases). The CDR3 loop spans 17 amino acids. Trimming removed 1 base from V and 3 bases from J, with 15 bases in between. CDR1 and CDR2 from the germline V gene are LGHNA and YNFKEQ. CDR3 bases: TGTGCCAGCAGCCAAGGAACAGGAGGGAGGGCTAATGAAAAACTGTTTTTT. It codes for CASSQGTGGRANEKLFF.

The CDR3 bases are TGTGCCAGCAAAGTCCACGTCGTCGGACAGGACGACTATGGCTACACCTTC. Translating it yields CASKVHVVGQDDYGYTF. The chain recombines TRBV6-6 with TRBJ1-2; the match to TRBD1 covers 7 bases. CDR1 and CDR2 (germline): MNHNY, SVGAGI (reference sequence). The CDR3 contains 17 residues. Trimming removed 7 bases from V and 3 bases from J; junction bases left unmatched: 17.

This clonotype showed up just a few times. This rearrangement joins TRBV7-2 to TRBJ2-4, with TRBD2 matching 9 bases. Judging by the DNA end, TRBJ2-7 fits better; the J call may be wrong. CDR1 and CDR2 from the germline V gene are SGHTA and FQGNSA. CDR3 length equals 14 residues. The CDR3 DNA sequence: TGTGCCAGCAGCTTAATGGGACTAGCTTACGAGCAGTACTTC. It is translated as CASSLMGLAYEQYF.

V is TRBV29-1 and J is TRBJ1-2, with 8 bases that match TRBD1. Germline V gene lookup returns CDR1 SQVTM and CDR2 ANQGSEA. The CDR3 has 12 residues. V lost 6 bases to trimming and J lost 7 bases; unmatched junction nucleotides: 7. CDR3 amino acids: CSVAQGAGGYTF. For the CDR3, the DNA is TGCAGCGTGGCCCAGGGGGCCGGTGGCTACACCTTC.

This clonotype has ten or more counts. The chain employs TRBV6-5 and TRBJ1-2, with a tentative D call TRBD1 (6 bases). Trimming removed 0 bases at V and 8 bases at J, with 7 bases between. There are 12 residues in the CDR3. Germline CDR1 and CDR2: MNHEY and SVGAGI. The CDR3 loop reads CASSYSGGGYTF. The DNA of the CDR3 is TGTGCCAGCAGTTACTCAGGGGGGGGCTACACCTTC.

V usage is TRBV7-9 and J usage is TRBJ1-4; maybe TRBD1 (6 bases). Trimming removed 5 bases from V and 8 bases from J, with 12 bases in between. Germline CDR1 SEHNR, CDR2 FQNEAQ (reference sequence). The CDR3 is 13 residues long. CDR3 DNA sequence: TGTGCCAGCAGCGCTCAGGGGTTCGAAAAACTGTTTTTT. Its protein product is CASSAQGFEKLFF. The whole variable domain, remainder taken from reference TRBV7-9 and TRBJ1-4, is DTGVSQNPRHKITKRGQNVTFRCDPISEHNRLYWYRQTLGQGPEFLTYFQNEAQLEKSRLLSDRFSAERPKGSFSTLEIQRTEQGDSAMYLCASSAQGFEKLFFGSGTQLSVL.

This clonotype was seen only a few times. This chain uses TRBV20-1 with TRBJ2-7, with D uncertain. V was trimmed by 2 bases and J by 0 bases, leaving 5 bases between them. The CDR3 contains 12 residues. Germline CDR1 reads DFQATT; CDR2 reads SNEGSKA (reference sequence). This chain's CDR3 is CSARQASYEQYF. CDR3 nucleotides: TGCAGTGCTAGACAGGCCTCCTACGAGCAGTACTTC.

This clonotype occurred a few times. The chain links TRBV29-1 to TRBJ2-3, with 7 bases fitting TRBD1. This CDR3 is built from 13 residues. CDR1 and CDR2 from the germline V gene are SQVTM and ANQGSEA. The ends lost 5 bases at V and 4 bases at J; junction bases unmatched: 6. CDR3 DNA: TGCAGCGTTCTGACAGGGTGGGCAGATACGCAGTATTTT. Translated, it gives CSVLTGWADTQYF.

This chain links TRBV20-1 with TRBJ2-5, with D maybe TRBD1 (7 bases). V gave up 3 bases and J gave up 5 bases, with 19 bases separating them. The CDR3 totals 15 residues. Per the germline V gene, CDR1 is DFQATT and CDR2 is SNEGSKA (reference sequence). CDR3 coding DNA: TGCAGTGCTAGGCGACAGGGAGGTTCTCGGGAGACCCAGTACTTC. Residues: CSARRQGGSRETQYF.

Concerning this clonotype: At one of its ends the junction is not consistent with the germline gene, which may arise from a read error. This chain uses TRBV7-9 with TRBJ1-6; D remains unclear. Looked up from germline, CDR1 is SEHNR and CDR2 is FQNEAQ (reference sequence). The CDR3 is made up of 16 amino acids. For the CDR3, the DNA is TGTGCCAGCAGCCCCCAGGACCTTTCATATAATCCACCCCTCCACTTT. The encoded protein is CASSPQDLSYNPPLHF.

V is TRBV21-1 and J is TRBJ2-5; TRBD1, the table's D call, lacks a check against the DNA. TRBV21-1 is given as a pseudogene. The CDR3 runs to 13 residues. The CDR3 nucleotides read TGTGCCAGCACCCCCTTTTGCGAAGAGACCCAGTACTTC. Protein sequence: CASTPFCEETQYF.

The J gene is TRBJ2-3, the V gene TRBV10-3; D gene ambiguous. Trimming removed 0 bases from V and 7 bases from J, with 8 bases in between. CDR3 length: 13 residues. Germline V gives CDR1 ENHRY, CDR2 SYGVKD. CDR3 in amino acids: CAISESTENTQYF. CDR3 sequence (DNA): TGTGCCATCAGTGAGTCGACTGAAAATACGCAGTATTTT.

This clonotype was seen many times. J is TRBJ2-7 and V is TRBV12-3 or TRBV12-4; D not resolved. The CDR3 runs 12 residues. Trimming cost V 3 bases and J 3 bases, with 6 bases left between them. CDR3 region: CASSFLGYEQYF. The CDR3 DNA reads as TGTGCCAGCAGTTTTTTGGGCTACGAGCAGTACTTC.

This clonotype was picked up one time. The genes are TRBV6-5 and TRBJ1-5; TRBD1 agrees at 7 bases. The CDR3 is 17 residues long. Per germline, CDR1 MNHEY and CDR2 SVGAGI. J gave up 3 bases and V 0 bases, and 8 bases lay outside the gene matches. The CDR3 bases are TGTGCCAGCAGTTACTCGAACCCCAGGGGGGCCAATCAGCCCCAGCATTTT. Translation: CASSYSNPRGANQPQHF.

The rearrangement uses TRBV10-3 and TRBJ2-6; 7 bases are shared with TRBD1. CDR1 and CDR2 (germline): ENHRY, SYGVKD. The length of the CDR3 is 18 residues. Unmatched junction bases numbered 10, after V lost 5 bases and J lost 0 bases. CDR3 loop: CAISLDRASISGANVLTF. DNA for the CDR3: TGTGCCATCAGTCTAGACAGGGCTTCGATCTCTGGGGCCAACGTCCTGACTTTC.

V is TRBV7-3 and J is TRBJ2-1; 11 nucleotides align to TRBD2. Germline CDR1 is SGHTA and CDR2 is FQGTGA. This CDR3 is built from 16 residues. The V and J ends lost 4 bases and 8 bases, in that order; junction bases with no gene match: 10. In DNA, the CDR3 is TGTGCCAGCAGCTCCAAGAGTAGCGGGGGGGCGTATGAGCAGTTCTTC. Amino acids: CASSSKSSGGAYEQFF.

This clonotype has more than one count but fewer than ten. The chain employs TRBV6-1 and TRBJ2-1; D is perhaps TRBD1 or TRBD2 (5 bases each). Trimming left V 2 bases short and J 3 bases short, with 11 bases between. The CDR3 consists of 15 residues. Germline V gene sequence: CDR1 MNHNS, CDR2 SASEGT. CDR3 region: CASSESWDGYNEQFF. CDR3 nucleotide sequence: TGTGCCAGCAGTGAAAGTTGGGACGGCTACAATGAGCAGTTCTTC.

The chain is built from TRBV15 and TRBJ1-6; no firm D call. This CDR3 spans 13 amino acids. Germline CDR1 and CDR2: LNHNV and YYDKDF (reference sequence). V shed 0 bases and J shed 9 bases, with 6 bases lying between them. DNA for the CDR3: TGTGCCACCAGCAGAGATACGATTTCACCCCTCCACTTT. Protein sequence: CATSRDTISPLHF.

This chain links TRBV27 with TRBJ1-1, with 8 positions matching TRBD1. The trim removed 7 bases at V and 3 bases at J, leaving 10 bases unmatched. The CDR3 extends over 15 amino acids. Germline loops: CDR1 MNHEY, CDR2 SMNVEV (reference sequence). Written as DNA, the CDR3 is TGTGCCAGCAACCCGGACAGGGCCCACCACACTGAAGCTTTCTTT. Translation: CASNPDRAHHTEAFF.

The rearrangement joins TRBV5-1 to TRBJ1-1; TRBD1 matches 12 bases. V shed 5 bases and J 6 bases; nucleotides not matched to a gene: 11. The CDR3 contains 16 residues. CDR1 and CDR2 (germline): SGHRS, YFSETQ. This chain's CDR3 is CASRGQGAYQESEAFF. The CDR3 DNA sequence: TGCGCCAGCAGGGGACAGGGGGCCTACCAGGAATCTGAAGCTTTCTTT.

The chain carries TRBV21-1 and TRBJ2-1. The J call may not be correct, given that the DNA end is closer to TRBJ2-7. TRBV21-1 is listed as a pseudogene. This CDR3 spans 14 amino acids. The CDR3 here is CASSKPGAYNEQYF. The CDR3 region has the DNA TGTGCCAGCAGCAAACCGGGGGCCTACAATGAGCAGTACTTC.

The table lists this clonotype with a count of one. The chain has TRBV28 and TRBJ1-1, with D possibly being TRBD1 (5 bases). The germline CDR1 and CDR2 sequences are MDHEN and SYDVKM. The CDR3 is 11 residues long. The ends were cut back, 3 bases at V and 8 bases at J, with 7 bases in the middle. In DNA form, the CDR3 reads TGTGCCAGCAGTTTTGGGGCAGAAGCTTTCTTT. This translates into CASSFGAEAFF.

The V gene is TRBV3-1, the J gene TRBJ2-7, with D perhaps TRBD1 (5 bases). V was shortened by 6 bases and J by 0 bases, with 12 bases between the two germline ends. Germline values: CDR1 LGHDT, CDR2 YNNKEL (reference sequence). This CDR3 is built from 14 residues. The CDR3 spells CASSPHRTSYEQYF. The CDR3 DNA reads as TGTGCCAGCAGTCCTCACAGGACCTCCTACGAGCAGTACTTC.

This clonotype was recorded at least ten times. This chain joins TRBV7-3 and TRBJ1-1; no reliable D call. Trimming pared 5 bases from V and 3 bases from J, leaving 16 bases between. The CDR3 is 15 residues long. Germline assignment: CDR1 SGHTA and CDR2 FQGTGA. CDR3 residues: CASSPVSSFDTEAFF. The CDR3 DNA follows: TGTGCCAGCAGCCCCGTTTCTTCGTTCGACACTGAAGCTTTCTTT.